This T cell receptor (beta chain) appears in the sequencing data of a study of T cells after yellow fever vaccination. Study overall: Where fractions had low cell numbers, libraries were prepared from them with the SMART-Seq v4 Ultra Low Input RNA kit.

This clonotype occurred many times. Its antigen is unknown. The CDR3 is made up of 15 amino acids. The V segment lost 5 bases and the J segment 6 bases; nucleotides outside the gene matches: 5. Germline V gene sequence: CDR1 SGHAT, CDR2 FQNNGV. From the 5' RACE reads, TCRdb called clonotypes with MiXCR, one entry per CDR3 protein. The sample has about 340,000 distinct CDR3 sequences, 12% seen once; the top ten hold 2.5% to 4%. The study's findings and limits: Clones from primary vaccination mostly reappeared after the booster (roughly 95% CD4, around 90% CD8). A faster peak, day 5 versus 15, was reached by the weaker secondary response.

The receptor's source is a man aged 18 to 30 who received the YFV17D yellow fever vaccine. This sample comprised CD4+ T cells sorted from PBMCs, obtained 15 days after the yellow fever booster vaccination. The chain is built from TRBV11-2 and TRBJ2-1, with TRBD2 matching 12 bases. The CDR3: CASSRTSGDFNEQFF. For the CDR3, the DNA is TGTGCCAGCAGCCGGACTAGCGGGGACTTCAATGAGCAGTTCTTC.